The following is a TCR beta chain sequence with its context. This sample was taken from a study of OX40 agonist ivuxolimab in advanced cancers. About the research overall: Three patients showed partial responses: one hepatocellular carcinoma and two cutaneous melanoma cases.

Assay used: immunoSEQ multiplex PCR; TCRdb lists only in-frame clones, some missing. The sample contains approximately 82,000 clones, over 85% of which appear only once. The clonotype was recovered from an adult with an advanced solid tumor such as melanoma, head and neck, liver or kidney cancer. Sequencing was performed on CD4+ or CD8+ T cells sorted from blood, taken in a trial of the OX40 agonist ivuxolimab.

For the CDR3, the DNA is TGTGCCAGCAGTTTAGGTAGCGGGCTCTCCTACGAGCAGTACTTC. Translated: CASSLGSGLSYEQYF. The chain employs TRBV28 and TRBJ2-7; 7 nucleotides match TRBD2. The V segment lost 2 bases and the J segment 0 bases; nucleotides outside the gene matches: 4. CDR3 length equals 15 residues. Germline values: CDR1 MDHEN, CDR2 SYDVKM.